The 24 T cell receptor beta chains listed next were all sequenced from one sample in a study of blood T cell repertoires in COVID-19. Assay: immunoSEQ multiplex PCR; the TCRdb copy retains only in-frame clones and omits some. The sample has 200,000 to 300,000 clones, approximately 84% seen once. Sequenced: peripheral blood. The source of these receptors is a human donor in a cohort sampled during active COVID-19.

This rearrangement joins TRBV28 to TRBJ1-5; D gene unclear. The CDR3 length is 15 residues. The V end was cut by 0 bases, the J end by 0 bases, with 6 bases between. Per germline, CDR1 MDHEN and CDR2 SYDVKM. In nucleotides, the CDR3 is TGTGCCAGCAGTTTATGGGCCAGTAGCAATCAGCCCCAGCATTTT. The encoded protein is CASSLWASSNQPQHF.

This rearrangement joins TRBV24-1 to TRBJ2-7; D is unresolved. CDR3 size: 12 residues. Looked up from germline, CDR1 is KGHDR and CDR2 is SFDVKD. V was trimmed by 3 bases and J by 3 bases, leaving 5 bases between them. CDR3 bases: TGTGCCACCAGTGATGCGCGCTACGAGCAGTACTTC. This sequence encodes CATSDARYEQYF.

The chain carries TRBV2 and TRBJ2-3; 8 nucleotides agree with TRBD1. The trim removed 6 bases at V and 5 bases at J, leaving 16 bases unmatched. The CDR3 length is 17 residues. The germline V gene has CDR1 SNHLY and CDR2 FYNNEI. The CDR3 region has the DNA TGTGCCAGCAGGCTTGGTTGGGCAGGGGGCGCGCAAGATACGCAGTATTTT. Its protein product is CASRLGWAGGAQDTQYF.

This clone occurred once. The chain recombines TRBV2 with TRBJ2-3, with D possibly being TRBD1 (6 bases). Germline CDR1 reads SNHLY; CDR2 reads FYNNEI. V was cut by 6 bases and J by 2 bases, with 12 bases left in between. This CDR3 spans 14 amino acids. The CDR3 region is CASRFRGVTDTQYF. CDR3 sequence (DNA): TGTGCCAGCAGGTTCAGGGGAGTCACAGATACGCAGTATTTT.

This chain uses TRBV2 with TRBJ2-1; TRBD2 matches at 12 bases. Germline CDR1 and CDR2: SNHLY and FYNNEI. The V and J ends lost 4 bases and 9 bases, in that order; junction bases with no gene match: 1. The CDR3 runs 13 residues. CDR3 residues: CASSALAGGEQFF. In DNA form, the CDR3 reads TGTGCCAGCAGTGCACTAGCGGGAGGTGAGCAGTTCTTC.

This rearrangement joins TRBV25-1 to TRBJ2-1; 9 bases are a match to TRBD2. This CDR3 is 16 amino acids long. Germline loops: CDR1 MGHDK, CDR2 SYGVNS. V shed 3 bases, J shed 0 bases, and the junction held 3 bases outside the gene matches. CDR3 DNA: TGTGCCAGCAGTGACGGGCGGGGGGGCTCCTACAATGAGCAGTTCTTC. Protein: CASSDGRGGSYNEQFF.

V usage is TRBV5-4 and J usage is TRBJ2-1; D is perhaps TRBD2 (5 bases). Germline V gene data show CDR1 as SGHNT and CDR2 as YYREEE (reference sequence). Trimming shortened V by 2 bases and J by 0 bases, and 9 bases separated the two germline ends. This CDR3 has 15 residues. The CDR3 protein is CASSFRGSSYNEQFF. CDR3 bases: TGTGCCAGCAGCTTTCGGGGAAGCTCCTACAATGAGCAGTTCTTC.

This clone was seen a few times. V gene TRBV7-3 combines with J gene TRBJ2-1; maybe TRBD2 (6 bases). Trimming took off 1 base at V and 0 bases at J, with 10 bases between the two ends. CDR3 size: 16 residues. Germline lookup yields CDR1 SGHTA and CDR2 FQGTGA. The CDR3 bases are TGTGCCAGCAGCTTAAATCCCGGGAGCTCCTACAATGAGCAGTTCTTC. Translated, it gives CASSLNPGSSYNEQFF. Full variable domain (remainder filled in from reference TRBV7-3 and TRBJ2-1): GAGVSQTPSNKVTEKGKYVELRCDPISGHTALYWYRQSLGQGPEFLIYFQGTGAADDSGLPNDRFFAVRPEGSVSTLKIQRTERGDSAVYLCASSLNPGSSYNEQFFGPGTRLTVL.

The chain couples TRBV6-5 to TRBJ2-7, with a possible D match to TRBD1 (5 bases). Germline CDR1 and CDR2: MNHEY and SVGAGI. The length of the CDR3 is 14 residues. V was cut by 7 bases and J by 8 bases, with 21 bases left in between. The CDR3 DNA is TGTGCCAGCAACGACAGAATGTCTACGCGCCAGCAGTACTTC. Its translation is CASNDRMSTRQQYF.

The V and J genes are TRBV4-2 and TRBJ2-2; 12 nucleotides align to TRBD2. Germline-derived CDR1 and CDR2 are LGHNA and YNFKEQ. The CDR3 has 17 residues. V shed 3 bases and J 1 base; nucleotides not matched to a gene: 3. CDR3 sequence (DNA): TGTGCCAGCAGCCAGGCACTAGCGGGGGGGAACACCGGGGAGCTGTTTTTT. Protein: CASSQALAGGNTGELFF.

CDR3 coding DNA: TGTGCCAGCTCACCTCGGGGGAGTAATACAGATACGCAGTATTTT. Its translation is CASSPRGSNTDTQYF. The chain is built from TRBV18 and TRBJ2-3, with D perhaps TRBD2 (6 bases). There are 15 residues in the CDR3. The germline gives CDR1 KGHSH, CDR2 LQKENI. V gave up 3 bases and J gave up 3 bases, with 13 bases separating them.

This clone was recorded once. The J gene is TRBJ2-3, the V gene TRBV7-9; TRBD1 is a possible D gene (6 bases). The germline V gene encodes CDR1 SEHNR and CDR2 FQNEAQ (reference sequence). The germline V and J ends were trimmed by 1 base and 2 bases, with 10 bases remaining between them. The CDR3 consists of 15 residues. CDR3 in DNA: TGTGCCAGCAGCTTAGGGCAGGGGAACACAGATACGCAGTATTTT. Protein sequence: CASSLGQGNTDTQYF.

The V gene is TRBV10-1, the J gene TRBJ2-1; 9 bases map to TRBD2. Trimming at V came to 10 bases and at J to 7 bases, leaving 8 bases not matched to a gene. Germline V gene sequence: CDR1 WNHNN, CDR2 SYGVQD (reference sequence). The CDR3 has 13 amino acids. The CDR3 sequence: CATASGAGNEQFF. CDR3 coding DNA: TGCGCCACCGCTAGCGGGGCGGGAAATGAGCAGTTCTTC.

The chain recombines TRBV18 with TRBJ2-7; 7 bases align to TRBD2. This CDR3 is 16 amino acids long. V gave up 4 bases and J gave up 5 bases; unmatched junction bases: 14. Looked up from germline, CDR1 is KGHSH and CDR2 is LQKENI. CDR3 protein: CASSLQGAGVVHEQYF. In nucleotides, the CDR3 is TGTGCCAGCTCACTGCAAGGGGCGGGAGTTGTCCACGAGCAGTACTTC. The entire variable domain, with the rest obtained from reference TRBV18 and TRBJ2-7, is as follows: NAGVMQNPRHLVRRRGQEARLRCSPMKGHSHVYWYRQLPEEGLKFMVYLQKENIIDESGMPKERFSAEFPKEGPSILRIQQVVRGDSAAYFCASSLQGAGVVHEQYFGPGTRLTVT.

CDR3 in amino acids: CASSLWGQPNYGYTF. CDR3 sequence (DNA): TGTGCCAGCAGTTTATGGGGACAGCCTAACTATGGCTACACCTTC. The chain recombines TRBV28 with TRBJ1-2; 7 bases align to TRBD1. The CDR3 sequence is 15 residues long. V was clipped by 0 bases and J by 0 bases; unmatched bases: 1. CDR1 and CDR2 (germline): MDHEN, SYDVKM.

This chain connects TRBV5-1 to TRBJ2-3; 11 bases are shared with TRBD2. From germline, CDR1 is SGHRS and CDR2 YFSETQ. The CDR3 consists of 17 residues. V trimming: 1 base; J trimming: 4 bases; junction bases outside the gene matches: 8. The CDR3 protein is CASSLLASGRTPDTQYF. The CDR3 DNA sequence: TGCGCCAGCAGCTTGTTGGCTAGCGGGAGGACCCCAGATACGCAGTATTTT. The full variable domain, with the rest looked up from reference TRBV5-1 and TRBJ2-3, is KAGVTQTPRYLIKTRGQQVTLSCSPISGHRSVSWYQQTPGQGLQFLFEYFSETQRNKGNFPGRFSGRQFSNSRSEMNVSTLELGDSALYLCASSLLASGRTPDTQYFGPGTRLTVL.

The CDR3: CAISGTEAGGSRKLSSYEQYF. CDR3 bases: TGTGCCATCAGTGGGACAGAAGCCGGAGGTAGCCGGAAGCTTAGCTCCTACGAGCAGTACTTC. The rearrangement uses TRBV10-3 and TRBJ2-7; TRBD1 is a possible D gene (6 bases). The V gene's germline CDR1 is ENHRY and CDR2 SYGVKD. The ends were cut back, 4 bases at V and 0 bases at J, with 31 bases in the middle. The CDR3 is 21 amino acids.

The chain carries TRBV5-6 and TRBJ2-3; 11 positions match TRBD1. V lost 4 bases to trimming and J lost 2 bases; unmatched junction nucleotides: 15. Germline loops: CDR1 SGHDT, CDR2 YYEEEE. The CDR3 runs 19 residues. DNA for the CDR3: TGTGCCAGCAGCGTGGCATTGGACAGGGGGCTGAGGACCACAGATACGCAGTATTTT. This codes for CASSVALDRGLRTTDTQYF.

The chain links TRBV10-2 to TRBJ2-7; D ambiguous. Trimming cost V 4 bases and J 1 base, with 11 bases left between them. Germline lookup yields CDR1 WSHSY and CDR2 SAAADI. This CDR3 spans 14 amino acids. This chain's CDR3 is CASSGLSGSYEQYF. The CDR3 DNA follows: TGCGCCAGCAGTGGACTCTCCGGGTCCTACGAGCAGTACTTC.

This chain joins TRBV6-5 and TRBJ1-6, with 11 bases aligning to TRBD1. The V gene's germline CDR1 is MNHEY and CDR2 SVGAGI. The junction had 3 bases not matched to a gene; V was cut back by 6 bases and J by 5 bases. CDR3 length: 15 residues. The CDR3 sequence: CASRRDRGDNSPLHF. As DNA, the CDR3 is TGTGCCAGCAGACGGGACAGGGGGGATAATTCACCCCTCCACTTT.

The chain employs TRBV7-9 and TRBJ1-1; D is unresolved. The CDR3 loop spans 12 amino acids. Germline V gene data show CDR1 as SEHNR and CDR2 as FQNEAQ (reference sequence). V gave up 5 bases and J gave up 7 bases, with 11 bases separating them. The CDR3 spells CASSARRGEAFF. The CDR3 bases are TGTGCCAGCAGCGCACGCCGGGGTGAAGCTTTCTTT.

The rearrangement uses TRBV7-2 and TRBJ2-2; possibly TRBD2 for D (5 bases). This CDR3 contains 14 residues. In germline, CDR1 is SGHTA, CDR2 FQGNSA. V was shortened by 10 bases and J by 6 bases, with 18 bases between the two germline ends. CDR3 nucleotide sequence: TGTGCCACCCGTCCGGGGAACAACGCCGGGGAGCTGTTTTTT. Amino acids: CATRPGNNAGELFF.

This chain uses TRBV18 with TRBJ2-7, with TRBD1 matching 11 bases. This CDR3 is 15 amino acids long. Germline CDR1 is KGHSH and CDR2 is LQKENI. The trim removed 4 bases at V and 2 bases at J, leaving 4 bases unmatched. This CDR3 is CASSQPGQGAYEQYF. The CDR3 DNA sequence: TGTGCCAGCTCACAACCGGGACAGGGGGCCTACGAGCAGTACTTC.

The chain recombines TRBV15 with TRBJ2-7; D is unclear. Trimming took 3 bases from V and 2 from J, leaving 8 bases between them. Germline V CDR1 and CDR2: LNHNV, YYDKDF (reference sequence). This CDR3 has 13 residues. CDR3 nucleotide sequence: TGTGCCACCAGCAGTCCCTATACCTACGAGCAGTACTTC. Translation gives CATSSPYTYEQYF.